Below, 9 T cell receptor beta chains from the same sample are listed, as sequenced in a study of shared clonotypes between healthy human individuals. TCRdb keeps only in-frame clones here, not all; method: immunoSEQ multiplex PCR. This sample yields millions of clones, of which 90% to 95% are seen a single time; about 0.13% belongs to the top ten. Sequencing was performed on naive CD4+ T cells sorted from blood. Sample subset: CD45RA+ positively selected. These TCRs come from a man between 18 and 35 years old in good health.

The chain links TRBV7-9 to TRBJ1-1; 9 bases map to TRBD1. There are 14 residues in the CDR3. After removal of 4 bases from V and 3 bases from J, the junction contained 3 bases not matched to a gene. Germline lookup yields CDR1 SEHNR and CDR2 FQNEAQ (reference sequence). CDR3: CASSSDRGDTEAFF. The CDR3 DNA reads TGTGCCAGCAGCTCTGACAGGGGGGACACTGAAGCTTTCTTT.

This chain uses TRBV5-4 with TRBJ2-3, with D hard to call. The CDR3 spans 12 residues. V was pared by 2 bases and J by 11 bases, with 12 bases between. Germline CDR1 SGHNT, CDR2 YYREEE (reference sequence). This chain's CDR3 is CASSFDRQGQYF. CDR3 in DNA: TGTGCCAGCAGCTTCGACCGCCAAGGGCAGTATTTT.

V and J are TRBV19 and TRBJ2-3; D is ambiguous. CDR1 is LNHDA and CDR2 is SQIVND in the germline V gene (reference sequence). CDR3 length equals 14 residues. The V gene lost 5 bases and the J gene lost 4 bases, with 13 bases spanning the gap. The CDR3: CASSADTHADTQYF. The CDR3 DNA is TGTGCCAGTAGTGCCGACACCCACGCAGATACGCAGTATTTT.

This chain connects TRBV19 to TRBJ2-7; 12 bases map to TRBD2. With 9 bases clipped from V and 0 bases from J, the junction kept 3 bases outside the gene matches. Germline V lookup: CDR1 LNHDA, CDR2 SQIVND (reference sequence). This CDR3 has 14 residues. For the CDR3, the DNA is TGTGCCAGCCAGACTAGCGGGAGCTCCTACGAGCAGTACTTC. It yields the protein CASQTSGSSYEQYF.

The V gene is TRBV7-2, the J gene TRBJ1-5, with a possible D match to TRBD1 (6 bases). V lost 5 bases, J lost 6 bases, and 11 bases lay in between. Germline V CDR1 and CDR2: SGHTA, FQGNSA. This CDR3 comprises 13 residues. The CDR3 DNA reads TGTGCCAGCAGCCCAGACAGGACTCAGCCCCAGCATTTT. Its translation is CASSPDRTQPQHF. The full variable domain, completed using reference TRBV7-2 and TRBJ1-5, is GAGVSQSPSNKVTEKGKDVELRCDPISGHTALYWYRQSLGQGLEFLIYFQGNSAPDKSGLPSDRFSAERTGGSVSTLTIQRTQQEDSAVYLCASSPDRTQPQHFGDGTRLSIL.

J is TRBJ2-5 and V is TRBV7-2; 9 bases agree with TRBD2. V gave up 3 bases and J gave up 2 bases; unmatched junction bases: 4. The germline V gene encodes CDR1 SGHTA and CDR2 FQGNSA. The CDR3 consists of 15 residues. CDR3 sequence (DNA): TGTGCCAGCAGCTTTAGCGGGGGCCAACAAGAGACCCAGTACTTC. It translates to CASSFSGGQQETQYF.

The J gene is TRBJ2-1, the V gene TRBV6-6; D remains unclear. This CDR3 has 16 amino acids. Trimming shortened V by 4 bases and J by 5 bases, and 18 bases separated the two germline ends. CDR1 is MNHNY, CDR2 SVGAGI, per germline (reference sequence). In DNA form, the CDR3 reads TGTGCCAGCAGTTCTGGACCAACCAAGACCGACAATGAGCAGTTCTTC. Its translation is CASSSGPTKTDNEQFF.

In regard to this clone: The sample contains more than one DNA sequence encoding this CDR3. The rearrangement links TRBV2 to TRBJ1-2; 7 nucleotides line up with TRBD1. CDR3 length equals 13 residues. Germline V gives CDR1 SNHLY, CDR2 FYNNEI. The V and J ends lost 2 bases and 3 bases, in that order; junction bases with no gene match: 0. As DNA, the CDR3 is TGTGCCAGCAGTGAACAGGGGGACTATGGCTACACCTTC. Its protein is CASSEQGDYGYTF.

The chain combines TRBV7-3 with TRBJ2-7; the D call may be TRBD1 or TRBD2 (5 bases each). The CDR3 loop spans 14 amino acids. Germline values: CDR1 SGHTA, CDR2 FQGTGA. The V and J ends lost 5 bases and 0 bases respectively, with 11 bases between them. The CDR3 DNA reads TGTGCCAGCAGCCCACGTGGGGGCTCCTACGAGCAGTACTTC. Encoded protein: CASSPRGGSYEQYF.